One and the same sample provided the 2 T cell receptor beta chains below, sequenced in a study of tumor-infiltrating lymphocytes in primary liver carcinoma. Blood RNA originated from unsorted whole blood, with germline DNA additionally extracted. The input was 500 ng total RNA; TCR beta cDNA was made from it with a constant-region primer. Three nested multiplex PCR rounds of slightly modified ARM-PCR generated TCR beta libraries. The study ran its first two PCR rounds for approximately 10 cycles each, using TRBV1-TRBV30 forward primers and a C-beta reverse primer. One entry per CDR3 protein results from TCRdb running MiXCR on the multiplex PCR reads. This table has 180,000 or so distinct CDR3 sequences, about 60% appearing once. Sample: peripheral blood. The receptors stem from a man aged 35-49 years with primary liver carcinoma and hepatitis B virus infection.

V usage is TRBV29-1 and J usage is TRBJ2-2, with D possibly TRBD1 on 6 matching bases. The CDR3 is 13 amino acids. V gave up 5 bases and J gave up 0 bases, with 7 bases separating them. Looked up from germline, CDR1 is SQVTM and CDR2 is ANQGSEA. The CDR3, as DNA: TGCAGCGTTCAGGGGACGAACACCGGGGAGCTGTTTTTT. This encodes CSVQGTNTGELFF.

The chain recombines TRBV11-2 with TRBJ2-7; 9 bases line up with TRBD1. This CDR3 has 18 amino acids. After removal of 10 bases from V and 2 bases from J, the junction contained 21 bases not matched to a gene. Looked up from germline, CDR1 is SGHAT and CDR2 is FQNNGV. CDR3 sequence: CAKSRDRAGGSGTYEQYF. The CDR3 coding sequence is TGTGCCAAAAGCAGGGACAGGGCTGGGGGGAGCGGAACCTACGAGCAGTACTTC.